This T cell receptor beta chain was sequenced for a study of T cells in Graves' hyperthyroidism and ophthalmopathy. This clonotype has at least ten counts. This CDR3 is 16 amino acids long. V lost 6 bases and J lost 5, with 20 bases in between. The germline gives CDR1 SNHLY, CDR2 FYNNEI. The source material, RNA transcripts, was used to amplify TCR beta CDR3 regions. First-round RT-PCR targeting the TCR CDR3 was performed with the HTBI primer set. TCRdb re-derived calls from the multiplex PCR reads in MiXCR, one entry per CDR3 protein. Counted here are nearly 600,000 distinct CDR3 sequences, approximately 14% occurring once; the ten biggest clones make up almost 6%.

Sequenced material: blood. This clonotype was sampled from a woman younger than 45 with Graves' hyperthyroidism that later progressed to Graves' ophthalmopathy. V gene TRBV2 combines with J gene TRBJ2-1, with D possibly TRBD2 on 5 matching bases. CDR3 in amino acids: CASSDALGSVNNEQFF. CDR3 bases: TGTGCCAGCAGCGATGCCTTGGGGAGTGTAAACAATGAGCAGTTCTTC.